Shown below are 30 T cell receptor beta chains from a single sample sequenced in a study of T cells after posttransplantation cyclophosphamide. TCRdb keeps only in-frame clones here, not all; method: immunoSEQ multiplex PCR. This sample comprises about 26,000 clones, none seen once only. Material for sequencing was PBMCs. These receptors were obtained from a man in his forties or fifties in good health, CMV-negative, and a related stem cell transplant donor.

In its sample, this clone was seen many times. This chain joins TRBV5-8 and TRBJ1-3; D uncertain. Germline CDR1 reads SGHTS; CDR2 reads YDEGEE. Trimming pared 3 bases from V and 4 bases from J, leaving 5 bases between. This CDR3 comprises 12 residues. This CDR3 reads CASSSEGNTIYF. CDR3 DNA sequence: TGTGCCAGCAGCTCTGAGGGAAACACCATATATTTT.

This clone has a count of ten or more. DNA for the CDR3: TGTGCCAGCAGCTTTTCCTTGAACACTGAAGCTTTCTTT. Its protein is CASSFSLNTEAFF. The J gene is TRBJ1-1, the V gene TRBV11-2; no clear D. The CDR3 is 13 amino acids. The germline V and J ends were trimmed by 3 bases and 0 bases, with 5 bases remaining between them. The germline V gene has CDR1 SGHAT and CDR2 FQNNGV.

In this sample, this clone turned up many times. CDR3 residues: CASSKLSGRTGRPTDTQYF. Here the CDR3 DNA reads TGTGCCAGCAGTAAGCTTTCGGGTCGGACAGGGAGGCCTACAGATACGCAGTATTTT. The rearrangement uses TRBV27 and TRBJ2-3, with 8 positions matching TRBD1. Germline CDR1 MNHEY, CDR2 SMNVEV (reference sequence). Trimming removed 5 bases from V and 3 bases from J; junction bases left unmatched: 19. This CDR3 comprises 19 residues.

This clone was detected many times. CDR3 loop: CASSLRGSGSGNTIYF. CDR3 coding DNA: TGTGCCAGCAGCTTACGAGGTTCGGGCTCTGGAAACACCATATATTTT. This chain links TRBV5-6 with TRBJ1-3, with no clear D. The germline V gene has CDR1 SGHDT and CDR2 YYEEEE. V lost 2 bases to trimming and J lost 0 bases, with 12 bases between them. CDR3 length: 16 amino acids.

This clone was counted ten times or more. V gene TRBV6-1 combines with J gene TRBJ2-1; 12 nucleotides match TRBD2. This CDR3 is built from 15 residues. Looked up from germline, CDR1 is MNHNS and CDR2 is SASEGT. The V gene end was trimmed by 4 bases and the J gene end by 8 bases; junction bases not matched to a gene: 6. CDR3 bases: TGTGCCAGCAGTGCACTAGCGGGAGGAGTAGATGAGCAGTTCTTC. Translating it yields CASSALAGGVDEQFF.

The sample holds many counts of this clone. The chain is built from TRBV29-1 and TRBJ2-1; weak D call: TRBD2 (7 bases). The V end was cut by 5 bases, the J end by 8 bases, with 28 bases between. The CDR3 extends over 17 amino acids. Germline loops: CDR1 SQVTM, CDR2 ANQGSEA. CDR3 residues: CSVNPRQGGGLWDEQFF. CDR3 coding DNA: TGCAGCGTTAACCCCCGACAAGGGGGGGGGCTATGGGATGAGCAGTTCTTC.

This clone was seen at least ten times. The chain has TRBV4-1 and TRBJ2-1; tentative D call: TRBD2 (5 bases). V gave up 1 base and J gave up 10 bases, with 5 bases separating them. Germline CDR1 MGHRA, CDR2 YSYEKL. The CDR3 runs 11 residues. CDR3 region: CASSQGGEQFF. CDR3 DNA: TGCGCCAGCAGCCAAGGAGGGGAGCAGTTCTTC.

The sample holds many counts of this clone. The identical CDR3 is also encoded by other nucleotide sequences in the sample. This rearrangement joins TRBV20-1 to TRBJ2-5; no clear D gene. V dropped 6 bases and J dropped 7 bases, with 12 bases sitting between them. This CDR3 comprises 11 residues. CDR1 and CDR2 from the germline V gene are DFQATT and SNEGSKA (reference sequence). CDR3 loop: CSARPGGTQYF. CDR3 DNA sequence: TGCAGTGCCCGACCAGGTGGGACCCAGTACTTC.

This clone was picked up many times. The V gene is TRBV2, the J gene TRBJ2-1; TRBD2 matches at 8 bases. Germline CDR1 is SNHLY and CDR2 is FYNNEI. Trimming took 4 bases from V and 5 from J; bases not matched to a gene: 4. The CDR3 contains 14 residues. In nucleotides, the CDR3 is TGTGCCAGCAGTGGAAGCGGGGGTCACAATGAGCAGTTCTTC. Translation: CASSGSGGHNEQFF.

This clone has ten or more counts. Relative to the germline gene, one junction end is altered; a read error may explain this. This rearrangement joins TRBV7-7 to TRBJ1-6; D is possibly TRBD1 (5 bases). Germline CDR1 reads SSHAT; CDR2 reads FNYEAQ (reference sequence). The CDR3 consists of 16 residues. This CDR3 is CASSLEGLGNRSPLHF. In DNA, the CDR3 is TGTGCTAGCAGCCTAGAGGGCTTAGGGAACAGGTCACCCCTCCACTTT.

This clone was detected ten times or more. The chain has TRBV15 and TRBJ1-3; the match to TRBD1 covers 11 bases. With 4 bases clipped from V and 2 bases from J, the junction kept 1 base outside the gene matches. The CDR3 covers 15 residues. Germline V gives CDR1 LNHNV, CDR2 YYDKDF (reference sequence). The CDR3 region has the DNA TGTGCCACCAGCAAGGACAGGGGGCCTGGAAACACCATATATTTT. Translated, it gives CATSKDRGPGNTIYF.

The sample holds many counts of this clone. Written as DNA, the CDR3 is TGCGCCAGCAGCTTGTGGTTCCAGCGCCAGCCCCAGCATTTT. This encodes CASSLWFQRQPQHF. V is TRBV5-1 and J is TRBJ1-5; unclear D gene. Germline assignment: CDR1 SGHRS and CDR2 YFSETQ. This CDR3 is built from 14 residues. Trimming cost V 1 base and J 7 bases, with 12 bases left between them.

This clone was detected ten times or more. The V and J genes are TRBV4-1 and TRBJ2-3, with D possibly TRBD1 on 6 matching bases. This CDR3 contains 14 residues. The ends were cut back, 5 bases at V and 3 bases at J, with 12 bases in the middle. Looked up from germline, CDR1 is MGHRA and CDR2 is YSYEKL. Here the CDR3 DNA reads TGCGCCAGCAGCTTACAGGGCACGACAGATACGCAGTATTTT. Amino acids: CASSLQGTTDTQYF.

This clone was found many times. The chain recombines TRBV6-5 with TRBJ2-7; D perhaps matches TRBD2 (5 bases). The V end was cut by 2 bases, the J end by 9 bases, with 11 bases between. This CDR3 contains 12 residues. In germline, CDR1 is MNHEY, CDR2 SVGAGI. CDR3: CASSYGRGRQYF. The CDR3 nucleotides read TGTGCCAGCAGTTACGGTCGAGGGAGGCAGTACTTC.

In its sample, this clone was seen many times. The CDR3 sequence is CASSYSKGVAGELFF. In DNA form, the CDR3 reads TGTGCCAGCAGTTACTCGAAGGGGGTGGCCGGGGAGCTGTTTTTT. The chain combines TRBV6-5 with TRBJ2-2; D possibly corresponds to TRBD1 (6 bases). This CDR3 region has 15 residues. V was clipped by 0 bases and J by 6 bases, with 11 bases between them. The germline V gene has CDR1 MNHEY and CDR2 SVGAGI.

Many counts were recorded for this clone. The CDR3 is CASSSSSGTYEQYF. CDR3 DNA: TGCGCCAGCAGCTCCTCTAGCGGAACCTACGAGCAGTACTTC. The V call is TRBV5-1, the J call TRBJ2-7; 7 nucleotides match TRBD2. The J segment lost 2 bases and the V segment lost 3 bases, leaving 5 bases of the junction unmatched. Germline values: CDR1 SGHRS, CDR2 YFSETQ. This CDR3 is built from 14 residues. Variable domain in full (rest from reference TRBV5-1 and TRBJ2-7): KAGVTQTPRYLIKTRGQQVTLSCSPISGHRSVSWYQQTPGQGLQFLFEYFSETQRNKGNFPGRFSGRQFSNSRSEMNVSTLELGDSALYLCASSSSSGTYEQYFGPGTRLTVT.

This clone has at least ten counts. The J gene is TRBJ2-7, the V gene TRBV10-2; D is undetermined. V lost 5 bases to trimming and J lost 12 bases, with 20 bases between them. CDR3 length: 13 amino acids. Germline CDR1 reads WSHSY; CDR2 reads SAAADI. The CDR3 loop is CASSIELNPFLYF. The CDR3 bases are TGCGCCAGCAGTATAGAGCTTAACCCATTTTTGTACTTC.

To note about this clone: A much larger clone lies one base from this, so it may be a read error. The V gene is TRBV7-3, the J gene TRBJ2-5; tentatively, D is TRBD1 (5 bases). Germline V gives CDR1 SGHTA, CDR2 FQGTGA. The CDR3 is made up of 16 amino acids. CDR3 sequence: CVSSRVGQGRRETQYF. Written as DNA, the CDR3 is TGTGTCAGCAGCCGAGTGGGGCAGGGTCGTAGAGAGACCCAGTACTTC.

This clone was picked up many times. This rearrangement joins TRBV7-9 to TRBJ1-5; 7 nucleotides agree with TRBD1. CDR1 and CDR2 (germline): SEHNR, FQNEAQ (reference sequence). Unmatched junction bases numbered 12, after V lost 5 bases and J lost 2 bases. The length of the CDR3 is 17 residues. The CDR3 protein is CASSPGRGQFRNQPQHF. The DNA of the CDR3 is TGTGCCAGCAGCCCCGGGAGGGGGCAGTTTCGCAATCAGCCCCAGCATTTT.

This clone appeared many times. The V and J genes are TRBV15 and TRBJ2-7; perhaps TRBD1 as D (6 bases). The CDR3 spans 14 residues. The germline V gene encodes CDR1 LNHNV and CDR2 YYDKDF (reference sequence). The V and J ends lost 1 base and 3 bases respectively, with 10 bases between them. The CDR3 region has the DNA TGTGCCACCAGCAGAGGTGGACAGAACTACGAGCAGTACTTC. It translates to CATSRGGQNYEQYF.

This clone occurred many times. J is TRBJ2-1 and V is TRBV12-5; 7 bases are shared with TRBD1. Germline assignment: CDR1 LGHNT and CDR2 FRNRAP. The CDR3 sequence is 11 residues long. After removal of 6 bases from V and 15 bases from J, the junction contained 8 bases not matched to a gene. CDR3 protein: CASGWDSLGFF. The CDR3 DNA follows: TGTGCTAGTGGGTGGGACAGTTTAGGGTTCTTC.

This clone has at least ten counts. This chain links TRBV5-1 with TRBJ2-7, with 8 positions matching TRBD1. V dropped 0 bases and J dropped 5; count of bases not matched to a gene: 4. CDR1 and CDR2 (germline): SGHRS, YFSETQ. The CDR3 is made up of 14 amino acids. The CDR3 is CASSLGQGADEQYF. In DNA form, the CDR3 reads TGCGCCAGCAGCTTGGGGCAGGGGGCCGACGAGCAGTACTTC. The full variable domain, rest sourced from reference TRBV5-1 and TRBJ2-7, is KAGVTQTPRYLIKTRGQQVTLSCSPISGHRSVSWYQQTPGQGLQFLFEYFSETQRNKGNFPGRFSGRQFSNSRSEMNVSTLELGDSALYLCASSLGQGADEQYFGPGTRLTVT.

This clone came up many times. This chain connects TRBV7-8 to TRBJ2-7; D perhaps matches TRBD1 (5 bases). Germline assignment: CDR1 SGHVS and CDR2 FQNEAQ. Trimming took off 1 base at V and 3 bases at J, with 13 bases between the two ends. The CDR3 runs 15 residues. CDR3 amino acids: CASSLVGQGYYEQYF. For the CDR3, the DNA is TGTGCCAGCAGCTTAGTAGGTCAGGGATACTACGAGCAGTACTTC.

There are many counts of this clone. The CDR3 DNA reads TGTGCCTGGAGTGTATCTCGTACGCAGTATTTT. It codes for CAWSVSRTQYF. V usage is TRBV30 and J usage is TRBJ2-3; D ambiguous. The V and J ends lost 0 bases and 8 bases respectively, with 6 bases between them. The CDR3 loop spans 11 amino acids. CDR1 GTSNPN and CDR2 SVGIG come from the germline V gene (reference sequence).

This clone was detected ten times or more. The CDR3 DNA reads TGTGCCAGCAGCTCGACAGGGCTTAGTGAAAAACTGTTTTTT. It translates to CASSSTGLSEKLFF. This chain links TRBV7-9 with TRBJ1-4; 7 bases align to TRBD1. Trimming at V came to 4 bases and at J to 7 bases, leaving 6 bases not matched to a gene. This CDR3 spans 14 amino acids. Germline CDR1 and CDR2: SEHNR and FQNEAQ (reference sequence).

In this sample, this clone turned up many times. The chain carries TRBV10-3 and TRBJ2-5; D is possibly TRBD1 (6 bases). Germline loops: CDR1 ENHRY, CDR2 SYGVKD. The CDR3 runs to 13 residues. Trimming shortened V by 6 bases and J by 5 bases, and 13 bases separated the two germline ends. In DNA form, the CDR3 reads TGTGCCATCAGCACAGGGTCGTGGGAGACCCAGTACTTC. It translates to CAISTGSWETQYF.

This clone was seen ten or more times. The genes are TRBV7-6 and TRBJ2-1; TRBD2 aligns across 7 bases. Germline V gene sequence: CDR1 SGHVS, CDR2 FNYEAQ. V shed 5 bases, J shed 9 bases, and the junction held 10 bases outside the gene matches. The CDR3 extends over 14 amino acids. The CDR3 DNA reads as TGTGCCAGCAGCCCCCAAGTTTCGGGGGGTGAGCAGTTCTTC. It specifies CASSPQVSGGEQFF.

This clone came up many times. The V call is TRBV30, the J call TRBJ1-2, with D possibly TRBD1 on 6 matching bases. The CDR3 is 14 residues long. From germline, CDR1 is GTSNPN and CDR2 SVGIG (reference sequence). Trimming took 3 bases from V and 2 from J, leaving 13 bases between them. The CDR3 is CAWSPTGRNYGYTF. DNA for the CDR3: TGTGCCTGGAGCCCTACAGGGCGGAACTATGGCTACACCTTC.

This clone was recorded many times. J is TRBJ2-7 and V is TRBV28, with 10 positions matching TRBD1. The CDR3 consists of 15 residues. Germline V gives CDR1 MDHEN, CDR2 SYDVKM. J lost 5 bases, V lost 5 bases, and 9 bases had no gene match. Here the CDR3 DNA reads TGTGCCAGCAGTCCCCCGGGACAGGGGTTCCACGAGCAGTACTTC. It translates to CASSPPGQGFHEQYF.

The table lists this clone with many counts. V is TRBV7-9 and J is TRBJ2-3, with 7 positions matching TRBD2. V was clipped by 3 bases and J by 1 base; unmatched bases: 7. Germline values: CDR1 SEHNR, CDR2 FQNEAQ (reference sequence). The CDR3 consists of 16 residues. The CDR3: CASSFPERGGTDTQYF. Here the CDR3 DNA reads TGTGCCAGCAGCTTCCCCGAGCGGGGCGGCACAGATACGCAGTATTTT.